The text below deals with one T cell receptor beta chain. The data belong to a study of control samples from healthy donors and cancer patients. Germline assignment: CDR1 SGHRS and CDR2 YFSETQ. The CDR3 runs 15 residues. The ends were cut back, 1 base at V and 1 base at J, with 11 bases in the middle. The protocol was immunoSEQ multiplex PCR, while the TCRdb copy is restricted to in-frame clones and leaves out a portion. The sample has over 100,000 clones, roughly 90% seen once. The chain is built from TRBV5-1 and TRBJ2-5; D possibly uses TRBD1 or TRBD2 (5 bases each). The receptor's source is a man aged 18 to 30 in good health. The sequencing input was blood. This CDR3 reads CASSLWFGAQETQYF. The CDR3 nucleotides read TGCGCCAGCAGCTTGTGGTTCGGGGCCCAAGAGACCCAGTACTTC.